This T cell receptor (beta chain) was profiled in a study of cytomegalovirus exposure and HLA in healthy donors. The PCR was carried out with 60 Vbeta primers and 13 Jbeta primers. Produced via immunoSEQ multiplex PCR; TCRdb's table is partial and in-frame only. The sample lists around 170,000 clones; about 77% were seen once. Germline assignment: CDR1 SGDLS and CDR2 YYNGEE. The CDR3 is 17 residues long. General observations from the study: Reports indicate that TCR beta sequences accurately predicted the HLA-A and HLA-B alleles of most subjects. A previous analysis found most TCR beta V segments productive roughly 90% or roughly 30% of the time. Indistinguishable V segments such as TRBV6-2 and TRBV6-3 were excluded.

A word on this clone: Its antigen is as yet unknown. The junction shows a germline mismatch at one end, possibly a read error.

The rearrangement links TRBV9 to TRBJ2-3; TRBD1 matches 10 bases. This receptor was obtained from a woman aged 25 to 45 in good health and CMV-seropositive. What was sequenced was PBMCs. The CDR3 nucleotides are TGTGCCAGCAGCACCACGACAGGGGGCAAGTCCACAGATAAGCAGTATTTT. This translates into CASSTTTGGKSTDKQYF.